This TCR delta chain is drawn from a study of gamma-delta chains in newborns, infants, children. Study background: Microbial exposure reportedly drives polyclonal innate γδ T cell expansion after birth.

This clone has just a few counts. It is likely a read error: a sequence one base away is far more abundant. The same CDR3 can be traced to other DNA sequences in this sample. TCRdb repeated clone calling on the reads with CATT. The sample yields about 1,400 delta-chain clones, 0.95% to 1.3% seen once. The sample taken for sequencing was blood. The TCR was taken from a child in good health.

CDR3 amino acids: CACDDIPDWGTRVDKLIF. CDR3 coding DNA: TGTGCCTGTGACGACATCCCCGACTGGGGGACGCGGGTCGATAAACTCATCTTT. The V gene is TRDV2, the J gene TRDJ1; 9 bases align to TRDD3. This CDR3 comprises 18 residues. Trimming cost V 3 bases and J 4 bases; bases outside gene matches: 17. Germline V lookup: CDR1 GEAIGNYY, CDR2 EKD.